Detailed here is one T cell receptor (beta chain). It has no known antigen specificity. Base quality data are lacking; no much larger clone is found one base away. The germline V gene encodes CDR1 SGHRS and CDR2 YFSETQ. Relative to germline, V is missing 4 bases and J is missing 5 bases, with 10 bases of the junction outside any gene match. CDR3 length: 16 amino acids, cysteine to phenylalanine. The sequence is cut down to CDR3 DNA, 48 bases in frame from base 1. The sample originates from a study of neoadjuvant anti-PD-1 for oral cavity cancer (dated by TCRdb to the early 2020s). Broadly, across the study: Before curative-intent surgical resection, most patients were given three to four biweekly doses of nivolumab at 3 mg/kg. For patients who did not progress, a fourth nivolumab dose was given around day 43, followed by definitive surgical resection on days 50-56. Patients with complete response, partial response or stable disease by RECIST 1.1 were defined as responders, whereas patients with progression were defined as non-responders. The parent correlative cohort included some twelve patients, with an approximately 35% response rate.

PBMC libraries used mostly roughly 480 ng of input genomic DNA for deep sequencing, with six replicates per sample. The immunoSEQ hsTCRbeta kit was used to prepare TCRbeta libraries, following the manufacturer's instructions. An Illumina NovaSeq 6000 S4 flow cell was used to sequence the final libraries, which had first been combined to 3 nM. In the authors' own workflow: The immunoSEQ Analyzer was used for raw data preprocessing and quality control. The analysis was restricted to productive rearrangements, with each unique CDR3 amino acid sequence defining a clonotype. Repertoire clonality was estimated as the Gini-Simpson index, which was calculated using the R package tcR. Student's t test was used to compare Gini indices, while Pearson correlation assessed associations with tumor size change. TCRdb holds this immuneACCESS table with in-frame rearrangements only. Some clones are missing; in checked studies, unresolved V genes explain under half, and the rest has no known cause. V, J and clone size derive from that table, while D and trimming were established from the DNA sequence. For this sample the table gives around 18,000 clones, of which around two thirds were detected only once. The top ten constitute approximately 2.4% of the sample.

What the work shows at the level of the full study, not this receptor alone: A higher pretreatment blood Treg/Th17 ratio correlated with both higher pretreatment blood TCRbeta clonality and lower post-treatment tumor TCRbeta clonality. After neoadjuvant nivolumab, T cell clonality (Gini index) in PBMCs was significantly higher in non-responders than in responders. TCR analyses included only a few patients per response group, and the authors called for larger cohorts for validation.

In light of the paper, this sample's time point label describes: before neoadjuvant nivolumab. None of the patients had received prior systemic or radiation treatment, and all were newly diagnosed with stage II-IVA oral cavity squamous cell carcinoma. The cohort consisted of patients with HPV-negative, locally advanced oral cavity squamous cell carcinoma. No culture maintenance or expansion was done, as the peripheral blood mononuclear cells went straight to analysis. Samples came from a longitudinal correlative study of a single-arm phase II trial of neoadjuvant nivolumab in oral cavity squamous cell carcinoma. Subject-matched pre- and post-treatment PBMCs and tumors from three responders and three non-responders underwent genomic DNA-based TCRbeta sequencing. Peripheral blood mononuclear cells were collected once before nivolumab treatment and again after treatment, at the time of surgery. Genomic DNA was isolated from PBMCs using the Maxwell RSC DNA from Cells kit.

The sequence derives from a person aged 35-80 years with oral cavity squamous cell carcinoma. This material consisted of PBMCs, taken before nivolumab (anti-PD-1) treatment. The V and J genes are TRBV5-1 and TRBJ2-7; 12 central bases correspond to TRBD1. The DNA sequence follows: TGCGCCAGCAGCCGGTCGGGACAGGGGGCGATGGACGAGCAGTACTTC. The resulting protein is CASSRSGQGAMDEQYF.